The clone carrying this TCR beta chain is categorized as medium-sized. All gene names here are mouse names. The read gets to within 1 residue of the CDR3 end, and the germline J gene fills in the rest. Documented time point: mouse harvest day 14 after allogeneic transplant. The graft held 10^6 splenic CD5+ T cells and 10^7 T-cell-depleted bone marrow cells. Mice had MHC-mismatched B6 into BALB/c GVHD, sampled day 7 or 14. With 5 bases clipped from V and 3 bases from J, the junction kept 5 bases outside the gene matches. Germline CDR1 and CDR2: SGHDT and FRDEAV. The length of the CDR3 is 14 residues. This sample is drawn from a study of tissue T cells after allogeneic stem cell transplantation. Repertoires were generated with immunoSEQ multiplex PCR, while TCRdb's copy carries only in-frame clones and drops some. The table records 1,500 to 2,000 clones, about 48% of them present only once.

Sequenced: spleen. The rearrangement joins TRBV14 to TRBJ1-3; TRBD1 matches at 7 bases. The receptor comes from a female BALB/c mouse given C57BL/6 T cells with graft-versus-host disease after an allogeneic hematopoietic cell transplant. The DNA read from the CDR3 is TGTGCCAGCAGCCTTGGGACAGATGGAAATACGCTCTAT. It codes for CASSLGTDGNTLY. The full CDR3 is CASSLGTDGNTLYF.